Following are 12 T cell receptor beta chains from one sample sequenced in a study of cytomegalovirus exposure and HLA in healthy donors (dated by TCRdb to about 2017). The method behind the library was the immunoSEQ multiplex PCR assay. For the multiplex PCR, a mixture combining 60 forward primers for TCR Vbeta segments and 13 reverse primers for TCR Jbeta segments was used. TCRdb mirrors the immuneACCESS table, restricted to in-frame sequences. Some clones are absent from its copies; in checked studies, under half trace to an unresolved V gene, and the reason for the others is unknown. The sample data list about 170,000 clones, and around 74% of these were observed just once. The ten largest account for roughly 1.9% of the sample. Sample: PBMCs. These receptors all stem from a female donor in good health and CMV-seronegative.

This sequence joins TRBV5-6 and TRBJ1-4, with 8 bases that match TRBD1. This CDR3 contains 14 residues. V was clipped by 5 bases and J by 11 bases; unmatched bases: 11. The V gene's germline CDR1 is SGHDT and CDR2 YYEEEE. The CDR3 sequence is CASSPTGVLEKLFF. As DNA, the CDR3 is TGTGCCAGCAGTCCGACAGGGGTTTTAGAGAAACTGTTTTTT.

The chain carries TRBV5-1 and TRBJ2-1, with TRBD2 identical over 10 bases. The V gene end was trimmed by 0 bases and the J gene end by 15 bases; junction bases not matched to a gene: 9. This CDR3 has 14 residues. The V gene's germline CDR1 is SGHRS and CDR2 YFSETQ. This CDR3 is CASSLALAGDVWFF. As DNA, the CDR3 is TGCGCCAGCAGCTTGGCCCTAGCGGGGGACGTATGGTTCTTC.

The chain employs TRBV27 and TRBJ2-3; no clear D gene. Germline-derived CDR1 and CDR2 are MNHEY and SMNVEV (reference sequence). V lost 3 bases, J lost 8 bases, and 12 bases lay in between. The CDR3 length is 13 residues. In DNA form, the CDR3 reads TGTGCCAGCAGTTTTGATCCGGTGGTTACGCAGTATTTT. This gives the protein CASSFDPVVTQYF.

The rearrangement joins TRBV6-5 to TRBJ2-3; unclear D gene. The germline V and J ends were trimmed by 6 bases and 1 base, with 14 bases remaining between them. There are 15 residues in the CDR3. Germline V gene lookup returns CDR1 MNHEY and CDR2 SVGAGI. The CDR3 region is CASSPTRLRTDTQYF. CDR3 sequence (DNA): TGTGCCAGCAGCCCGACGAGGTTACGCACAGATACGCAGTATTTT.

This clone is a singleton in its sample. The genes are TRBV7-3 and TRBJ2-1; 7 nucleotides agree with TRBD2. There are 15 residues in the CDR3. The trim removed 5 bases at V and 4 bases at J, leaving 8 bases unmatched. Germline CDR1 and CDR2: SGHTA and FQGTGA. The CDR3 sequence is CASSPTGGRYNEQFF. DNA for the CDR3: TGTGCCAGCAGCCCTACTGGCGGGAGATACAATGAGCAGTTCTTC.

There are a few counts of this clone. V usage is TRBV6-5 and J usage is TRBJ2-3; 7 bases line up with TRBD2. The germline V gene has CDR1 MNHEY and CDR2 SVGAGI. J gave up 1 base and V 4 bases, and 8 bases lay outside the gene matches. The CDR3 spans 16 residues. CDR3 sequence (DNA): TGTGCCAGCAGTTCCACTCCGGGAGGCCGCACAGATACGCAGTATTTT. Its translation: CASSSTPGGRTDTQYF.

The chain is built from TRBV5-1 and TRBJ1-4; TRBD1 might be the D (5 bases). This CDR3 region has 15 residues. Looked up from germline, CDR1 is SGHRS and CDR2 is YFSETQ. V was pared by 4 bases and J by 3 bases, with 13 bases between. CDR3 sequence (DNA): TGCGCCAGCAGCCTCGAGGCAGGGCCTAATGAAAAACTGTTTTTT. Translation gives CASSLEAGPNEKLFF.

V usage is TRBV2 and J usage is TRBJ2-7; 9 bases are a match to TRBD1. With 6 bases clipped from V and 4 bases from J, the junction kept 10 bases outside the gene matches. CDR1 and CDR2 (germline): SNHLY, FYNNEI. The CDR3 spans 15 residues. DNA of the CDR3: TGTGCCAGCAGCGCTCAGACAGGGGGTCCTTACGAGCAGTACTTC. Its translation is CASSAQTGGPYEQYF.

The J gene is TRBJ2-7, the V gene TRBV10-3, with 7 bases that match TRBD1. There are 14 residues in the CDR3. Germline V gives CDR1 ENHRY, CDR2 SYGVKD. The CDR3 region is CAHKGQGVSSEQYF. As DNA, the CDR3 is TGTGCTCACAAGGGGCAGGGGGTATCCAGCGAGCAGTACTTC.

The chain uses TRBV9 and TRBJ2-3; D gene uncertain. Deletions cut 4 bases from V and 1 base from J, with 16 bases between. The germline V gene has CDR1 SGDLS and CDR2 YYNGEE. This CDR3 is 16 amino acids long. The CDR3 DNA follows: TGTGCCAGCAGCCCCCGCACCTTTACGGGCACAGATACGCAGTATTTT. Translated, it gives CASSPRTFTGTDTQYF. Combining the CDR3 with reference TRBV9 and TRBJ2-3 gives the whole variable domain DSGVTQTPKHLITATGQRVTLRCSPRSGDLSVYWYQQSLDQGLQFLIQYYNGEERAKGNILERFSAQQFPDLHSELNLSSLELGDSALYFCASSPRTFTGTDTQYFGPGTRLTVL.

This chain links TRBV20-1 with TRBJ2-7; D is perhaps TRBD2 (6 bases). V was shortened by 6 bases and J by 5 bases, with 11 bases between the two germline ends. This CDR3 has 11 amino acids. The V gene's germline CDR1 is DFQATT and CDR2 SNEGSKA (reference sequence). The CDR3 is CSATREDEQYF. The CDR3 DNA is TGCAGTGCGACCAGGGAGGACGAGCAGTACTTC.

This sequence joins TRBV7-8 and TRBJ1-1; TRBD1 is a possible D gene (5 bases). In germline, CDR1 is SGHVS, CDR2 FQNEAQ. This CDR3 is built from 18 residues. Trimming left V 1 base short and J 5 bases short, with 23 bases between. CDR3 in DNA: TGTGCCAGCAGCTTAGGGTTAGGAGGGGCCGATTGGGGGACTGAAGCTTTCTTT. The encoded protein is CASSLGLGGADWGTEAFF.